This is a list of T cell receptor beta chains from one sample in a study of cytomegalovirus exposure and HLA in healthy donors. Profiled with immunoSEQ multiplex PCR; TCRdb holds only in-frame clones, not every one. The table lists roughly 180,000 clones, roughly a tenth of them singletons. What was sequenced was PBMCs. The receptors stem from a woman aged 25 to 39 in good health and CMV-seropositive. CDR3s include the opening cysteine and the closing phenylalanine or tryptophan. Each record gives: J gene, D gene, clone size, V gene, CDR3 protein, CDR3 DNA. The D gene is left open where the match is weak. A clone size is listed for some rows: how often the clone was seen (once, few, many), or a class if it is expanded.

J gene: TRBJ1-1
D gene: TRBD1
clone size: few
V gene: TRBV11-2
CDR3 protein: CASSLVAGGNTEAFF
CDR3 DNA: TGTGCCAGCAGCTTAGTAGCAGGGGGGAACACTGAAGCTTTCTTT

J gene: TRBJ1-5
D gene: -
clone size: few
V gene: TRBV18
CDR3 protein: CASSPTTPSSQGYYQPQHF
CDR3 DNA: TGTGCCAGCTCGCCAACCACCCCCTCATCACAGGGTTATTATCAGCCCCAGCATTTT

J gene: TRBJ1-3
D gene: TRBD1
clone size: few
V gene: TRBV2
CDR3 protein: CASSVQGGSGNTIYF
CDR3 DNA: TGTGCCAGCAGTGTACAGGGGGGCTCTGGAAACACCATATATTTT

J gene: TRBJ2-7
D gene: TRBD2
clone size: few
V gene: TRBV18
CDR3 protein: CASSPSWTSASSYEQYF
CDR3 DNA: TGTGCCAGCTCCCCGTCCTGGACTAGCGCTAGCTCCTACGAGCAGTACTTC

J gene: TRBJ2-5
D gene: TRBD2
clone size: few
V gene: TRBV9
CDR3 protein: CASSVGGGSGRFREETQYF
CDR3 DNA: TGTGCCAGCAGCGTAGGGGGAGGTAGCGGGAGGTTTAGGGAAGAGACCCAGTACTTC

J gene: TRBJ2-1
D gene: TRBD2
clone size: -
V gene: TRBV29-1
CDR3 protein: CSAEASGRRHNEQFF
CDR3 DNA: TGCAGCGCGGAGGCTAGCGGGAGACGCCACAATGAGCAGTTCTTC

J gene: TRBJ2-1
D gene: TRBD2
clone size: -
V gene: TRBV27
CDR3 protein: CAIRRFREGSGDEQFF
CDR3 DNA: TGTGCCATCCGGCGGTTTCGGGAGGGCTCCGGGGATGAGCAGTTCTTC

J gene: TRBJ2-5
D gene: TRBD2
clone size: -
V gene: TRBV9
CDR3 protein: CASSVVSSREGRETQYF
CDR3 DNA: TGTGCCAGCAGCGTAGTGTCTTCCCGGGAGGGCCGAGAGACCCAGTACTTC

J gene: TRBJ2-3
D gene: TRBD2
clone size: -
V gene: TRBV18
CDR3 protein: CASSPVDGAGGSGGTDTQYF
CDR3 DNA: TGTGCCAGCTCACCAGTGGATGGAGCGGGAGGGTCTGGCGGCACAGATACGCAGTATTTT

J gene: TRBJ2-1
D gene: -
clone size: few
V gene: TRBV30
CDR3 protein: CAWSSVGSYNEQFF
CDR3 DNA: TGTGCCTGGAGTAGCGTCGGGTCCTACAATGAGCAGTTCTTC

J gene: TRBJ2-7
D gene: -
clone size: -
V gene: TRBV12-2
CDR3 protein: CASRLDSIPLNAEQYF
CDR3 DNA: TGTGCAAGTCGCTTAGATAGCATTCCACTAAATGCGGAGCAGTACTTC

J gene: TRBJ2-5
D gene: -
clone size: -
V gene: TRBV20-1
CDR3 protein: CSASFSETQYF
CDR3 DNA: TGCAGTGCTAGTTTCTCGGAGACCCAGTACTTC

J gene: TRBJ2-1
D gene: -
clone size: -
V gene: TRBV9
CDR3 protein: CASSVRREGRTTQFF
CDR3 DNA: TGTGCCAGCAGCGTTCGGCGGGAAGGGAGGACTACGCAGTTCTTC

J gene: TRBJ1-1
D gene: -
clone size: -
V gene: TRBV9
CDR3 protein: CASRTPGKGGTEAFF
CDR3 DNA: TGTGCCAGCAGGACTCCAGGGAAAGGGGGCACTGAAGCTTTCTTT

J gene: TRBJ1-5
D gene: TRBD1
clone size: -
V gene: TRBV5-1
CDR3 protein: CASSEATGVQPQHF
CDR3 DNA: TGCGCCAGCAGCGAAGCGACAGGGGTTCAGCCCCAGCATTTT

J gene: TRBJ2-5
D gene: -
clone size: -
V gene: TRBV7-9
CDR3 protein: CASSPRAGTSPETQYF
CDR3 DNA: TGTGCCAGCAGCCCCCGGGCAGGGACTTCTCCAGAGACCCAGTACTTC

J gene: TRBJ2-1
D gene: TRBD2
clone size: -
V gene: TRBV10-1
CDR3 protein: CASSPAGTSGTEQFF
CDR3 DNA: TGCGCCAGCAGTCCCGCCGGGACTAGCGGGACTGAGCAGTTCTTC

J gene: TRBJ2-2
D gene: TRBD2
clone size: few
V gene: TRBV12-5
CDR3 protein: CASGLAGLAGVTGELFF
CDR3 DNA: TGTGCTAGTGGTTTGGCCGGACTAGCGGGAGTCACCGGGGAGCTGTTTTTT

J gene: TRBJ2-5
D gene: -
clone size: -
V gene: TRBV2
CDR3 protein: CASSRTTYQETQYF
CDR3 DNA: TGTGCCAGCAGTCGGACTACCTACCAAGAGACCCAGTACTTC

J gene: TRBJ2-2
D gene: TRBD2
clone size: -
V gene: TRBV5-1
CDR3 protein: CASSSTSGRLPNTGELFF
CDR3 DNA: TGCGCCAGCAGCTCAACTAGCGGGAGGCTCCCGAACACCGGGGAGCTGTTTTTT

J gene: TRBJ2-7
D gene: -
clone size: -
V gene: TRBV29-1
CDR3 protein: CSVEGQNTYEQYF
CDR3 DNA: TGCAGCGTTGAAGGGCAGAATACCTACGAGCAGTACTTC

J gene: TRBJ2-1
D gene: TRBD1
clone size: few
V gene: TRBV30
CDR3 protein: CAWSPATGANEQFF
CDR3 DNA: TGTGCCTGGAGTCCGGCGACAGGGGCAAATGAGCAGTTCTTC

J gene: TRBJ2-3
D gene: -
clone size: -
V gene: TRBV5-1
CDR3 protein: CASRSLGDTTDTQYF
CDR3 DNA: TGCGCCAGCAGGAGTCTAGGGGACACCACAGATACGCAGTATTTT

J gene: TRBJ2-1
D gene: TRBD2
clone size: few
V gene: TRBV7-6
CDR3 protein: CASSRRGLAFNEQFF
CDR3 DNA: TGTGCCAGCAGCCGGCGAGGACTAGCGTTTAATGAGCAGTTCTTC

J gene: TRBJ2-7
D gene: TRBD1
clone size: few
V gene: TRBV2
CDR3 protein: CASSVNRGANEQYF
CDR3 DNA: TGTGCCAGCAGTGTTAACAGGGGCGCGAACGAGCAGTACTTC

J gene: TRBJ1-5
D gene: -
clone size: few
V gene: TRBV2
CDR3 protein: CASSEEWGGPNIWSNQPQHF
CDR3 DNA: TGTGCCAGCAGTGAAGAGTGGGGAGGGCCGAATATATGGAGCAATCAGCCCCAGCATTTT

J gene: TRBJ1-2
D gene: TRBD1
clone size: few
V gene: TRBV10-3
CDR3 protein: CAIRGQGPGGYGYTF
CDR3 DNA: TGTGCCATCAGGGGACAGGGGCCGGGGGGCTATGGCTACACCTTC